These T cell receptor beta chains were read from a single sample in a study of CD8+ T cells in alopecia areata. Data came from immunoSEQ multiplex PCR; TCRdb stores just in-frame clones and leaves some out. Of 160,000 or so clones listed, around 55% are singletons. The source material was CD8+ T cells sorted from blood, sampled at week 0. These receptors were collected from a human donor with alopecia areata. Each CDR3 is given with its conserved first and last residue. A D gene is named only where the DNA matches it firmly. Some rows have no size entry. The others give once, few or many, or a class for an expanded clone.

clone_size: -
j_call: TRBJ2-2
cdr3_length: 14
v_call: TRBV10-3
d_call: -
cdr3_aa: CAISEPGETGELFF
cdr3_nt: TGTGCCATCAGTGAGCCGGGGGAAACCGGGGAGCTGTTTTTT

clone_size: -
j_call: TRBJ2-7
cdr3_length: 13
v_call: TRBV11-2
d_call: -
cdr3_aa: CASSLGGGYEQYF
cdr3_nt: TGTGCCAGCAGCTTGGGGGGCGGGTACGAGCAGTACTTC

clone_size: few
j_call: TRBJ2-5
cdr3_length: 17
v_call: TRBV7-8
d_call: TRBD1
cdr3_aa: CASSLYGQGDTQETQYF
cdr3_nt: TGTGCCAGCAGCTTATATGGCCAGGGGGATACCCAAGAGACCCAGTACTTC

clone_size: -
j_call: TRBJ2-7
cdr3_length: 10
v_call: TRBV29-1
d_call: -
cdr3_aa: CSVEDYEQYF
cdr3_nt: TGCAGCGTTGAGGACTACGAGCAGTACTTC

clone_size: -
j_call: TRBJ2-2
cdr3_length: 17
v_call: TRBV11-1
d_call: -
cdr3_aa: CASSTQGRDVNTGELFF
cdr3_nt: TGTGCCAGCAGCACCCAGGGGAGGGACGTGAACACCGGGGAGCTGTTTTTT

clone_size: few
j_call: TRBJ2-3
cdr3_length: 15
v_call: TRBV29-1
d_call: TRBD2
cdr3_aa: CSVDKRGGSTDTQYF
cdr3_nt: TGCAGCGTGGATAAGCGGGGGGGAAGCACAGATACGCAGTATTTT

clone_size: few
j_call: TRBJ2-2
cdr3_length: 17
v_call: TRBV23-1
d_call: -
cdr3_aa: CASSPDIVRHLTGELFF
cdr3_nt: TGCGCCAGCAGTCCCGATATTGTGAGACACCTCACCGGGGAGCTGTTTTTT

clone_size: -
j_call: TRBJ2-3
cdr3_length: 15
v_call: TRBV6-5
d_call: -
cdr3_aa: CASSQLGTRTDTQYF
cdr3_nt: TGTGCCAGCAGCCAATTAGGAACACGCACAGATACGCAGTATTTT

clone_size: few
j_call: TRBJ1-1
cdr3_length: 16
v_call: TRBV7-9
d_call: -
cdr3_aa: CASSSRDHGRNTEAFF
cdr3_nt: TGTGCCAGCAGCTCACGCGACCACGGGAGGAACACTGAAGCTTTCTTT

clone_size: -
j_call: TRBJ2-6
cdr3_length: 18
v_call: TRBV29-1
d_call: -
cdr3_aa: CSVEEINRVESGANVLTF
cdr3_nt: TGCAGCGTTGAAGAAATAAACAGGGTCGAGTCTGGGGCCAACGTCCTGACTTTC

clone_size: few
j_call: TRBJ2-1
cdr3_length: 13
v_call: TRBV27
d_call: -
cdr3_aa: CASSLSSYNEQFF
cdr3_nt: TGTGCCAGCAGCCTAAGCTCCTACAATGAGCAGTTCTTC

clone_size: few
j_call: TRBJ1-6
cdr3_length: 16
v_call: TRBV4-3
d_call: TRBD1
cdr3_aa: CASSPRTGGVNSPLHF
cdr3_nt: TGCGCCAGCAGCCCACGGACAGGGGGCGTGAATTCACCCCTCCACTTT

clone_size: few
j_call: TRBJ1-1
cdr3_length: 12
v_call: TRBV15
d_call: -
cdr3_aa: CATRKGNTEAFF
cdr3_nt: TGTGCCACCCGTAAGGGGAACACTGAAGCTTTCTTT